This entry lists 21 T cell receptor beta chains sequenced from one sample in a study of control samples from healthy donors and cancer patients. Sequencing used immunoSEQ multiplex PCR; TCRdb keeps in-frame clones, though not all of them. The repertoire holds roughly 400,000 clones, around 90% seen once, with 6% to 7% in the top ten. The sequencing sample was made of PBMCs. These receptors were collected from a man between 35 and 55 years old with head and neck cancer.

V and J are TRBV6-5 and TRBJ2-7, with D perhaps TRBD1 (6 bases). CDR3 size: 14 residues. V shed 10 bases and J shed 0 bases, with 16 bases lying between them. CDR1 is MNHEY and CDR2 is SVGAGI in the germline V gene. CDR3 DNA sequence: TGTGCCACAAAGAGCTCAGGGGTCTCCTACGAGCAGTACTTC. Translation: CATKSSGVSYEQYF.

The V and J genes are TRBV28 and TRBJ1-5, with D possibly matching TRBD1 (6 bases). Germline V gene data show CDR1 as MDHEN and CDR2 as SYDVKM. The V and J ends lost 6 bases and 3 bases respectively, with 15 bases between them. This CDR3 contains 15 residues. CDR3 protein: CASRTLGAPNQPQHF. The CDR3 DNA sequence: TGTGCCAGCAGGACACTGGGGGCGCCCAATCAGCCCCAGCATTTT.

The rearrangement joins TRBV30 to TRBJ2-7, with TRBD1 as a possible D gene (5 bases). Looked up from germline, CDR1 is GTSNPN and CDR2 is SVGIG (reference sequence). V lost 5 bases, J lost 7 bases, and 15 bases lay in between. CDR3 length equals 12 residues. In DNA, the CDR3 is TGTGCCTGGGGTCACCGGACAACTGAGCAGTACTTC. Its protein product is CAWGHRTTEQYF.

The J gene is TRBJ1-4, the V gene TRBV6-2 or TRBV6-3; D unclear. The germline V gene encodes CDR1 MNHEY and CDR2 SVGEGT. Trimming took 3 bases from V and 1 from J, leaving 9 bases between them. This CDR3 has 15 residues. This CDR3 reads CASSYAGGTNEKLFF. The CDR3 DNA follows: TGTGCCAGCAGTTATGCGGGAGGAACTAATGAAAAACTGTTTTTT.

This clone was observed a few times. This chain connects TRBV19 to TRBJ2-1; 8 positions match TRBD2. The CDR3 sequence is 15 residues long. Germline lookup yields CDR1 LNHDA and CDR2 SQIVND (reference sequence). With 1 base clipped from V and 9 bases from J, the junction kept 8 bases outside the gene matches. The CDR3 DNA is TGTGCCAGTAGTATAGGGGGGACTAGACACGTTGAGCAGTTCTTC. Its protein product is CASSIGGTRHVEQFF.

With respect to this clone: The same CDR3 arises from other DNA sequences in this sample as well. The chain combines TRBV21-1 with TRBJ2-3; the table's D call of TRBD2 was not tested on the DNA. TRBV21-1 is a pseudogene segment. The CDR3 covers 12 residues. The CDR3 DNA sequence: TGTGCCAGCAGCAAAGTACGGGATACGCAGTATTTT. Protein: CASSKVRDTQYF.

The J gene is TRBJ1-2, the V gene TRBV30; D gene ambiguous. V shed 2 bases and J shed 2 bases, with 12 bases lying between them. The CDR3 length is 14 residues. Germline V lookup: CDR1 GTSNPN, CDR2 SVGIG (reference sequence). The CDR3 DNA sequence: TGTGCCTGGAGTTCTGGACGGAGAAACTATGGCTACACCTTC. Translated, it gives CAWSSGRRNYGYTF.

The CDR3 loop reads CASSDRDRVHEQYF. CDR3 DNA: TGTGCCAGCAGCGACCGGGACAGGGTCCACGAGCAGTACTTC. J is TRBJ2-7 and V is TRBV6-5; 9 bases are a match to TRBD1. The CDR3 loop spans 14 amino acids. The germline gives CDR1 MNHEY, CDR2 SVGAGI. Trimming removed 6 bases from V and 5 bases from J; junction bases left unmatched: 8.

The CDR3 region is CASSLVWNTGELFF. The CDR3 region has the DNA TGCGCCAGCAGCTTGGTGTGGAACACCGGGGAGCTGTTTTTT. The rearrangement links TRBV5-1 to TRBJ2-2; D is unclear. The germline V gene has CDR1 SGHRS and CDR2 YFSETQ. Between the trimmed V and J ends, which lost 0 bases and 1 base, there was a span of 4 bases. CDR3 length: 14 amino acids.

This clone showed up just once. The chain uses TRBV28 and TRBJ1-6, with a tentative D call TRBD1 (6 bases). The ends were cut back, 7 bases at V and 6 bases at J, with 16 bases in the middle. Germline CDR1 reads MDHEN; CDR2 reads SYDVKM. The CDR3 is 15 residues long. In DNA form, the CDR3 reads TGTGCCAGCACCCAGACAGGACTCCCTAATTCACCCCTCCACTTT. Translating gives CASTQTGLPNSPLHF.

This chain links TRBV25-1 with TRBJ1-1, with D unclear. From germline, CDR1 is MGHDK and CDR2 SYGVNS. V was clipped by 3 bases and J by 9 bases, with 11 bases between them. The CDR3 is made up of 12 amino acids. Here the CDR3 DNA reads TGTGCCAGCAGTGACCTAGGGTGGAAAGCTTTCTTT. This codes for CASSDLGWKAFF.

V is TRBV7-6 and J is TRBJ2-2; D possibly corresponds to TRBD2 (6 bases). This CDR3 spans 17 amino acids. Germline values: CDR1 SGHVS, CDR2 FNYEAQ. Trimming cost V 0 bases and J 4 bases, with 15 bases left between them. In DNA, the CDR3 is TGTGCCAGCAGCTTAGCTCGGTGGGAGGAACCCACCGGGGAGCTGTTTTTT. It specifies CASSLARWEEPTGELFF.

This clone was observed once. The J gene is TRBJ1-4, the V gene TRBV3-1 (or the pseudogene TRBV3-2); D unclear. Trimming shortened V by 8 bases and J by 8 bases, and 12 bases separated the two germline ends. In germline, CDR1 is LGHDT, CDR2 YNNKEL (reference sequence). The CDR3 sequence is 12 residues long. The DNA for the CDR3 is TGTGCCAGCGCCATGTTGGGGGAAAAACTGTTTTTT. The encoded protein is CASAMLGEKLFF.

The chain uses TRBV3-1 (or the pseudogene TRBV3-2) and TRBJ2-3; D is perhaps TRBD1 or TRBD2 (5 bases each). This CDR3 spans 17 amino acids. Trimming shortened V by 2 bases and J by 5 bases, and 20 bases separated the two germline ends. CDR1 and CDR2 (germline): LGHDT, YNNKEL (reference sequence). The CDR3 loop reads CASSQLPGPQPGDTQYF. The CDR3, as DNA: TGTGCCAGCAGCCAACTTCCGGGACCACAACCTGGAGATACGCAGTATTTT.

This chain links TRBV29-1 with TRBJ2-1; weak D call: TRBD2 (5 bases). The germline gives CDR1 SQVTM, CDR2 ANQGSEA. Trimming removed 6 bases at V and 2 bases at J, with 14 bases between. This CDR3 spans 14 amino acids. DNA of the CDR3: TGCAGCGTCGGAGAGGGAAGTACCTACAATGAGCAGTTCTTC. Encoded protein: CSVGEGSTYNEQFF.

The chain combines TRBV5-1 with TRBJ1-1, with unresolved D. The V gene lost 5 bases and the J gene lost 3 bases, with 11 bases spanning the gap. In germline, CDR1 is SGHRS, CDR2 YFSETQ. The CDR3 spans 13 residues. In DNA, the CDR3 is TGCGCCAGCAGTAAGAAGGGAGACACTGAAGCTTTCTTT. As protein: CASSKKGDTEAFF.

The CDR3 DNA follows: TGTGCCAGTAGTAAGGGGTGGGAGCCCCAGCATTTT. This gives the protein CASSKGWEPQHF. J is TRBJ1-5 and V is TRBV19, with a possible D match to TRBD1 (5 bases). V lost 4 bases, J lost 8 bases, and 9 bases lay in between. CDR1 and CDR2 from the germline V gene are LNHDA and SQIVND (reference sequence). CDR3 length: 12 residues.

The chain combines TRBV6-5 with TRBJ2-1, with TRBD2 matching 14 bases. The J segment lost 6 bases and the V segment lost 2 bases, leaving 3 bases of the junction unmatched. Germline CDR1 is MNHEY and CDR2 is SVGAGI. CDR3 size: 16 residues. The CDR3 coding sequence is TGTGCCAGCAGTTACCGGGGACTAGCGGGAGTCAATGAGCAGTTCTTC. This sequence encodes CASSYRGLAGVNEQFF.

This chain joins TRBV5-4 and TRBJ1-1; perhaps TRBD1 as D (5 bases). Germline V gene data show CDR1 as SGHNT and CDR2 as YYREEE (reference sequence). The V end was cut by 4 bases, the J end by 0 bases, with 16 bases between. The CDR3 spans 16 residues. The CDR3 DNA follows: TGTGCCAGCAGCCGCGGGGGGTCCACTTTGAACACTGAAGCTTTCTTT. Residues: CASSRGGSTLNTEAFF.

The chain has TRBV2 and TRBJ2-7, with TRBD1 matching 8 bases. The ends lost 7 bases at V and 5 bases at J; junction bases unmatched: 7. Per germline, CDR1 SNHLY and CDR2 FYNNEI. The CDR3 consists of 13 residues. CDR3 nucleotide sequence: TGTGCCAGCACGGCAGGGGGCAAGAACGAGCAGTACTTC. It yields the protein CASTAGGKNEQYF.

This chain connects TRBV28 to TRBJ2-3; 10 bases agree with TRBD2. Trimming took 6 bases from V and 2 from J; bases not matched to a gene: 5. The CDR3 has 15 amino acids. Germline values: CDR1 MDHEN, CDR2 SYDVKM. CDR3 DNA sequence: TGTGCCAGCAGCTCGACTAGCGGGTACACAGATACGCAGTATTTT. Its translation is CASSSTSGYTDTQYF.